This TCR beta chain was documented in a study of early T cells in non-severe SARS-CoV-2 infection. Study overall: Sequencing input comprised bulk RNA from unsorted whole blood; chain pairing was not available. Findings and caveats of the study: VDJdb matching favored anti-spike CD8 responses, missing private and CD4 specificities.

The V and J ends lost 4 bases and 8 bases respectively, with 12 bases between them. This CDR3 spans 12 amino acids. Germline V gives CDR1 SQVTM, CDR2 ANQGSEA. A note on this clonotype: Antigen specificity is unknown.

Individual cDNA molecules received unique molecular identifiers during library preparation. TCRdb redid the calling of the 5' RACE reads with MiXCR, one entry per CDR3 protein. Of 55,000 to 65,000 distinct CDR3 sequences detected, 10% appear once; the ten largest clones hold under 9%. What was sequenced was whole blood. This TCR came from an adult who was a healthcare worker with PCR-confirmed SARS-CoV-2 infection or an uninfected control (not recorded which). This chain uses TRBV29-1 with TRBJ1-5; D gene ambiguous. The CDR3 nucleotides read TGCAGCGTTGCGACCGGGATCGAGCCCCAGCATTTT. Its protein product is CSVATGIEPQHF.